A selection of T cell receptor beta chains follows, all from one sample in a study of T cells in Graves' hyperthyroidism and ophthalmopathy. TCRdb re-analysed the multiplex PCR reads in MiXCR, keeping a single row per CDR3 protein. Altogether approximately 430,000 distinct CDR3 sequences are present, roughly 14% being singletons, with the ten largest covering less than 15%. The specimen was blood. The receptor source for this set is a man aged 18 to 29 with Graves' ophthalmopathy. Both conserved end residues are trimmed from each CDR3. The order of the fields is V gene, J gene, clone size, CDR3 protein. Rows may omit the clone size; those that give it use once, few, many or a size class.

TRBV30,TRBJ2-2,-,ACSLAGGPSGELF
TRBV6-5,TRBJ1-2,many,ASSYGLGGGYGYT
TRBV20-1,TRBJ2-3,-,SAEMDRGTQY
TRBV27,TRBJ2-5,many,ASSFRAPYRETQY
TRBV20-1,TRBJ2-5,many,SATVPGTSGETQY
TRBV29-1,TRBJ2-1,few,SVEKLAGELGEQF
TRBV29-1,TRBJ1-1,-,SVQQGAAEAF
TRBV5-1,TRBJ2-5,few,ASSLAPTSEIQETQY
TRBV18,TRBJ1-1,few,ASSSEGGRNTEAF
TRBV6-5,TRBJ2-3,many,ASSYPAGGTDTQY
TRBV7-9,TRBJ2-3,-,ASSSGTGTQY
TRBV28,TRBJ2-1,many,ASSFHRTSGTYNEQF
TRBV7-9,TRBJ2-5,-,ASSFSWQQETQY
TRBV6-1,TRBJ2-5,many,ASSGGKTSGIETQY